A selection of T cell receptor beta chains follows, all from one sample in a study of T cell responses to AZD1222 COVID-19 vaccine. TCRdb's copy holds only in-frame clones and misses some; the assay was immunoSEQ multiplex PCR. The sample records about 140,000 clones, around nine tenths being singletons. Sample: peripheral blood, taken on day 0 of AZD1222 vaccination. Receptors originate from an adult in good health. Both conserved end residues are part of each CDR3. D genes are given only for firm matches. Not all rows give a size; the values are once, few, many and, for expanded clones, a class.

clone size	V gene	J gene	D gene	CDR3 protein	CDR3 DNA
-	TRBV5-1	TRBJ1-1	-	CASSLSGFTEAFF	TGCGCCAGCAGCTTGTCTGGGTTCACTGAAGCTTTCTTT
-	TRBV6-1	TRBJ1-2	-	CASSEVPGRHGYTF	TGTGCCAGCAGTGAAGTCCCAGGAAGACATGGCTACACCTTC
once	TRBV6-5	TRBJ2-3	TRBD2	CASSYSSVGLAPYF	TGTGCCAGCAGTTACTCGAGTGTGGGACTAGCCCCGTATTTT
-	TRBV27	TRBJ1-5	TRBD1	CASSATGTGYSNQPQHF	TGTGCCAGCAGCGCTACCGGGACAGGGTATAGCAATCAGCCCCAGCATTTT
-	TRBV5-6	TRBJ2-7	-	CASSLDYEQYF	TGTGCCAGCAGCTTGGACTACGAGCAGTACTTC
-	TRBV6-5	TRBJ1-1	-	CASSQKTASDTEAFF	TGTGCCAGCAGTCAAAAGACAGCCTCCGACACTGAAGCTTTCTTT
-	TRBV12-5	TRBJ2-7	-	CASGLDQGYTYEQYF	TGTGCTAGTGGTTTGGATCAAGGATATACCTACGAGCAGTACTTC
-	TRBV5-4	TRBJ1-1	TRBD1	CASSAAQGAEAFF	TGTGCCAGCAGCGCCGCACAGGGGGCGGAAGCTTTCTTT
-	TRBV6-5	TRBJ1-1	TRBD1	CASSPTGGTEAFF	TGTGCCAGCAGTCCCACAGGGGGCACTGAAGCTTTCTTT
-	TRBV27	TRBJ1-2	-	CASSLFLSSAEGYTF	TGTGCCAGCAGTTTATTTTTGAGCTCTGCGGAAGGCTACACCTTC
-	TRBV7-9	TRBJ1-6	TRBD1	CASSLTGADSPLHF	TGTGCCAGCAGCTTGACAGGGGCAGATTCACCCCTCCACTTT
-	TRBV7-8	TRBJ1-1	-	CASSRGTWNTEAFF	TGTGCCAGCAGCCGAGGGACATGGAACACTGAAGCTTTCTTT
-	TRBV5-1	TRBJ2-2	-	CASSLAAGGPGELFF	TGCGCCAGCAGCTTGGCCGCCGGGGGTCCAGGGGAGCTGTTTTTT
-	TRBV29-1	TRBJ2-7	-	CSVEVSFYEQYF	TGCAGCGTTGAAGTTTCGTTCTACGAGCAGTACTTC
-	TRBV2	TRBJ2-4	-	CASSPRQAEGIQYF	TGTGCCAGCAGTCCACGACAGGCGGAGGGCATTCAGTACTTC
-	TRBV10-3	TRBJ1-2	-	CAISEWGGYGYTF	TGTGCCATCAGTGAGTGGGGCGGCTATGGCTACACCTTC
-	TRBV20-1	TRBJ2-1	-	CSARGTEQFF	TGCAGTGCTAGAGGGACAGAGCAGTTCTTC
-	TRBV19	TRBJ1-1	-	CASSIGALNTEAFF	TGTGCCAGTAGTATCGGGGCTCTGAACACTGAAGCTTTCTTT
-	TRBV18	TRBJ2-7	-	CASSPAIEQYF	TGTGCCAGCTCACCCGCTATCGAGCAGTACTTC
-	TRBV7-6	TRBJ1-5	-	CASSLNRANQPQHF	TGTGCCAGCAGCTTAAACAGGGCAAATCAGCCCCAGCATTTT
-	TRBV12-5	TRBJ2-3	TRBD2	CASGLVRSSGPHTDTQYF	TGTGCTAGTGGTTTGGTTAGGTCTAGCGGGCCGCACACAGATACGCAGTATTTT
-	TRBV7-2	TRBJ2-2	-	CASSLGESSGELFF	TGTGCCAGCAGCCTAGGAGAGAGTAGTGGGGAGCTGTTTTTT
-	TRBV4-2	TRBJ2-1	-	CASSQYVSGHSYNEQFF	TGTGCCAGCAGCCAATATGTCAGCGGGCACTCCTACAATGAGCAGTTCTTC
-	TRBV11-3	TRBJ1-1	-	CASSSGGRGNTEAFF	TGTGCCAGCAGCTCCGGAGGTCGGGGTAACACTGAAGCTTTCTTT
-	TRBV6-6	TRBJ2-7	TRBD2	CASTYSTTSGFYEQYF	TGTGCCAGCACATACTCGACGACTAGCGGATTCTACGAGCAGTACTTC
once	TRBV3-1/TRBV3-2	TRBJ1-4	-	CASSRQSILEGEKLFF	TGTGCCAGCAGCCGTCAATCCATTTTGGAAGGAGAAAAACTGTTTTTT
-	TRBV28	TRBJ2-3	TRBD1	CASSLGGQGTLVGQYF	TGTGCCAGCAGTTTAGGGGGACAGGGAACCCTTGTAGGGCAGTATTTT
once	TRBV28	TRBJ1-2	-	CASRPNLKGYTF	TGTGCCAGCAGACCTAATCTGAAGGGCTACACCTTC
-	TRBV28	TRBJ1-4	-	CASSATNEKLFF	TGTGCCAGCAGTGCAACTAATGAAAAACTGTTTTTT
-	TRBV5-1	TRBJ1-3	TRBD1	CASSSDREGIDTIYF	TGCGCCAGCAGCTCAGACAGGGAGGGGATTGACACCATATATTTT
-	TRBV4-2	TRBJ2-1	TRBD2	CASSHVPLAGGLSYNEQFF	TGTGCCAGCAGCCATGTCCCTCTAGCGGGGGGCCTCTCCTACAATGAGCAGTTCTTC
-	TRBV4-1	TRBJ2-7	TRBD2	CASSHRLAGKREQYF	TGCGCCAGCAGCCACCGACTAGCGGGGAAGAGGGAGCAGTACTTC
-	TRBV5-1	TRBJ2-4	-	CASSFGGSDIQYF	TGCGCCAGCAGCTTCGGTGGGAGTGACATTCAGTACTTC